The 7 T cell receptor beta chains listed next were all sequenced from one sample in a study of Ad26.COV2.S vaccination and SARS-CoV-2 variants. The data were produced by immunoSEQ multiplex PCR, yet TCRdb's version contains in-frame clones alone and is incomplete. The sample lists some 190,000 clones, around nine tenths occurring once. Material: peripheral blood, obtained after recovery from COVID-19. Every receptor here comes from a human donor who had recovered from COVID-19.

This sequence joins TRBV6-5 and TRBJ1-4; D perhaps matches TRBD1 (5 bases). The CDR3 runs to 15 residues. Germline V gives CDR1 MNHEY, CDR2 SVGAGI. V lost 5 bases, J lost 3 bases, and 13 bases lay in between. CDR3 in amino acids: CASSIYSGSNEKLFF. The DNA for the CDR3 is TGTGCCAGCAGTATCTATTCAGGGTCTAATGAAAAACTGTTTTTT.

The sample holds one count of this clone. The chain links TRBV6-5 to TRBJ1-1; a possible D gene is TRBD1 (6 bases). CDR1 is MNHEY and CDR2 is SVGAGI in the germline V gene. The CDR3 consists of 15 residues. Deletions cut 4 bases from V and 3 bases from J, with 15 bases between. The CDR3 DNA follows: TGTGCCAGCAGTTCTAGTCCGGGACATTACACTGAAGCTTTCTTT. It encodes CASSSSPGHYTEAFF.

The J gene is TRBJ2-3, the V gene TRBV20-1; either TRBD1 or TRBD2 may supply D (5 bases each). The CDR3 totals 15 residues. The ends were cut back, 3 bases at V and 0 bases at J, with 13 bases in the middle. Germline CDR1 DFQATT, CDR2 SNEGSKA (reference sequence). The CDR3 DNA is TGCAGTGCTAGTTCCGGGACCGCTAGCACAGATACGCAGTATTTT. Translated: CSASSGTASTDTQYF.

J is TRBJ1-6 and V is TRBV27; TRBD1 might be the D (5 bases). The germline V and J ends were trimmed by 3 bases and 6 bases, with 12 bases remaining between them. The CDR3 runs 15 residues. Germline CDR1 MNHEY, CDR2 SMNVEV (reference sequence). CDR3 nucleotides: TGTGCCAGCAGTTTGGGGGGTAAAGGTAATTCACCCCTCCACTTT. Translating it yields CASSLGGKGNSPLHF.

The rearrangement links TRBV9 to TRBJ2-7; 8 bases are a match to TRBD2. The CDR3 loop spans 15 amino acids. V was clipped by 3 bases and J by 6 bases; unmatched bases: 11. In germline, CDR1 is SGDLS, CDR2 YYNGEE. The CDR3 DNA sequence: TGTGCCAGCAGCGGCCCCCCGGGGGGGCCGACCGAGCAGTACTTC. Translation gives CASSGPPGGPTEQYF.

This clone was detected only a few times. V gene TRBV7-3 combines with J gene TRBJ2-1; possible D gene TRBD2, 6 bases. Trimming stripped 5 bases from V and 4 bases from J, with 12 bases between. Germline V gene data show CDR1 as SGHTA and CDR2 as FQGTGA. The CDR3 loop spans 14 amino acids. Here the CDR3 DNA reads TGTGCCAGCAGCCGAGCGGGCCTTTACAATGAGCAGTTCTTC. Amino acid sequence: CASSRAGLYNEQFF.

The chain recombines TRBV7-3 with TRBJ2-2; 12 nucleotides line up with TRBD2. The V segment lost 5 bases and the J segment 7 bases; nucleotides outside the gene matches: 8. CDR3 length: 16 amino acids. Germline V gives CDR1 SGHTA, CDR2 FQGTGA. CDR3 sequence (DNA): TGTGCCAGCAGCCTAAGGACTAGCGGGACTGGCGGGGAGCTGTTTTTT. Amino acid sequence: CASSLRTSGTGGELFF.